The 28 T cell receptor beta chains below come from one sample, sequenced in a study of T cells expressing NK-cell markers. With the 5' RACE reads reprocessed, TCRdb shows one record per CDR3 protein and no DNA. In all, the sample yields about 160,000 distinct CDR3 sequences. Sequenced sample: blood T cells: a sorted CD56 or NKG2C T cell subset, CD4+ or CD8+ T cells, or bulk PBMC T cells (not recorded which). The source of these receptors is a woman aged 18 to 69 in good health.

The chain employs TRBV4-2 and TRBJ2-5; TCRdb's assignment of TRBD1 cannot be checked, as there is no DNA. The CDR3 loop spans 16 amino acids. CDR1 is LGHNA and CDR2 is YNFKEQ in the germline V gene. This CDR3 is CASSQDQKGKQETQYF.

The chain has TRBV20-1 and TRBJ1-1; there is no DNA to check the TCRdb D call of TRBD1. The germline V gene encodes CDR1 DFQATT and CDR2 SNEGSKA (reference sequence). CDR3 length: 12 amino acids. CDR3 sequence reads: CSARTPDTEAFF.

The chain employs TRBV18 and TRBJ2-7. The germline gives CDR1 KGHSH, CDR2 LQKENI. The CDR3 covers 14 residues. The CDR3 sequence is CASSPTDVSYEQYF.

The chain is built from TRBV6-1 and TRBJ1-4; the TCRdb D gene call, TRBD1, has no DNA to confirm it. This CDR3 has 14 residues. The germline gives CDR1 MNHNS, CDR2 SASEGT. CDR3 in amino acids: CASSRGTGFEKLFF.

The J gene is TRBJ2-1, the V gene TRBV9; the D call from TCRdb, TRBD2, cannot be confirmed without DNA. The germline CDR1 and CDR2 sequences are SGDLS and YYNGEE. The CDR3 runs 16 residues. This CDR3 reads CASSALTGTTYNEQFF.

The gene calls are TRBV9 and TRBJ2-6. The CDR3 runs 16 residues. Germline CDR1 SGDLS, CDR2 YYNGEE. The CDR3 sequence is CASSVDEMSGANVLTF.

This chain connects TRBV2 to TRBJ2-7. The V gene's germline CDR1 is SNHLY and CDR2 FYNNEI. The CDR3 is 12 amino acids. The CDR3 loop reads CASSDESGEQYF.

The rearrangement uses TRBV6-2 or TRBV6-3 and TRBJ1-5; TCRdb returns TRBD1, unconfirmable since there is no DNA. The CDR3 sequence is 14 residues long. Germline V gene lookup returns CDR1 MNHEY and CDR2 SVGEGT. CDR3 protein: CAIARTGWGQPQHF.

The chain combines TRBV20-1 with TRBJ2-5; the D call from TCRdb, TRBD1, cannot be confirmed without DNA. This CDR3 spans 14 amino acids. Germline-derived CDR1 and CDR2 are DFQATT and SNEGSKA (reference sequence). The CDR3: CSARQGAALETQYF.

The V gene is TRBV2, the J gene TRBJ1-5; the D call of TRBD1 rests on TCRdb alone, since no DNA is present to check it. CDR1 and CDR2 from the germline V gene are SNHLY and FYNNEI. CDR3 length: 14 amino acids. The CDR3: CASMGGSTDQPQHF.

V and J are TRBV7-9 and TRBJ2-3; TCRdb returns TRBD1, unconfirmable since there is no DNA. The germline V gene encodes CDR1 SEHNR and CDR2 FQNEAQ (reference sequence). The CDR3 extends over 15 amino acids. The CDR3 sequence is CASSLVRGITDTQYF.

The rearrangement links TRBV10-3 to TRBJ2-1; TCRdb outputs TRBD1, but without DNA this stays unchecked. This CDR3 is 12 amino acids long. Germline-derived CDR1 and CDR2 are ENHRY and SYGVKD. The CDR3 region is CAIGQGYNEQFF.

This chain connects TRBV20-1 to TRBJ2-1; TCRdb reports TRBD2, a call that lacks DNA to check it against. There are 14 residues in the CDR3. Germline loops: CDR1 DFQATT, CDR2 SNEGSKA (reference sequence). The CDR3 region is CSAAPGLEVSKQFF.

This chain connects TRBV5-1 to TRBJ2-3; checking the TCRdb D call of TRBD2 is not possible without DNA. The CDR3 contains 17 residues. Germline CDR1 reads SGHRS; CDR2 reads YFSETQ. CDR3 loop: CASSLALAGGRADTQYF. Based on the CDR3 plus reference TRBV5-1 and TRBJ2-3, the full variable domain is KAGVTQTPRYLIKTRGQQVTLSCSPISGHRSVSWYQQTPGQGLQFLFEYFSETQRNKGNFPGRFSGRQFSNSRSEMNVSTLELGDSALYLCASSLALAGGRADTQYFGPGTRLTVL.

The chain joins TRBV11-2 to TRBJ2-3; TCRdb's D gene call, TRBD1, goes unchecked for lack of DNA. The CDR3 runs 17 residues. Germline assignment: CDR1 SGHAT and CDR2 FQNNGV. The CDR3 loop is CASSLGDLGDWADTQYF.

The genes are TRBV20-1 and TRBJ1-5; TCRdb names TRBD1, which stays unverified in the absence of DNA. The CDR3 has 13 residues. Germline CDR1 and CDR2: DFQATT and SNEGSKA (reference sequence). The CDR3 sequence: CSAAREIGQPQHF.

The chain links TRBV18 to TRBJ2-1. From germline, CDR1 is KGHSH and CDR2 LQKENI. This CDR3 has 16 residues. The CDR3 is CASSPPSASSYNEQFF.

This chain uses TRBV5-1 with TRBJ1-1; TCRdb's D gene call, TRBD1, goes unchecked for lack of DNA. This CDR3 has 15 residues. Per germline, CDR1 SGHRS and CDR2 YFSETQ. CDR3 sequence: CASTTGVAEGTEAFF.

The CDR3 loop is CASSQDFRGLNEQFF. The chain carries TRBV4-2 and TRBJ2-1; TCRdb lists TRBD1, though no DNA is available to test this call. The CDR3 is 15 residues long. CDR1 LGHNA and CDR2 YNFKEQ come from the germline V gene.

V usage is TRBV11-1 and J usage is TRBJ2-7; no DNA is available, so the TRBD2 call from TCRdb remains unchecked. The CDR3 has 18 amino acids. The germline CDR1 and CDR2 sequences are SGHAT and FQDESV (reference sequence). The CDR3 sequence is CASSQLAGRGSKLYEQYF.

The CDR3 here is CASSVGLAQTSTDTQYF. The chain has TRBV9 and TRBJ2-3; TCRdb designates TRBD2, a call that cannot be tested without DNA. The CDR3 is made up of 17 amino acids. Germline V gene data show CDR1 as SGDLS and CDR2 as YYNGEE.

V usage is TRBV5-4 and J usage is TRBJ2-3; lacking DNA, the TRBD2 call made by TCRdb goes unchecked. The CDR3 has 18 residues. Germline V lookup: CDR1 SGHNT, CDR2 YYREEE (reference sequence). The CDR3 sequence: CASSGAWTSGGSTDTQYF.

J is TRBJ1-1 and V is TRBV13; TCRdb's D call, TRBD1, is unchecked because there is no DNA. Germline CDR1 is PRHDT and CDR2 is FYEKMQ (reference sequence). The CDR3 covers 14 residues. This CDR3 reads CASSQKGVTGGAFF.

The chain carries TRBV20-1 and TRBJ2-1. CDR3 length: 15 residues. Germline-derived CDR1 and CDR2 are DFQATT and SNEGSKA (reference sequence). This chain's CDR3 is CSARPTHKTYNEQFF.

The V call is TRBV4-2, the J call TRBJ2-3; TCRdb outputs TRBD2, but without DNA this stays unchecked. The CDR3 is made up of 17 amino acids. Germline CDR1 and CDR2: LGHNA and YNFKEQ. The CDR3 spells CASSPLGREGNTDTQYF.

J is TRBJ2-1 and V is TRBV6-1; TCRdb designates TRBD1, a call that cannot be tested without DNA. There are 14 residues in the CDR3. From germline, CDR1 is MNHNS and CDR2 SASEGT. CDR3 region: CASRMTQGNNEQFF.

The chain has TRBV7-2 and TRBJ1-2; TCRdb indicates TRBD1, and absent DNA this call remains unverified. Germline assignment: CDR1 SGHTA and CDR2 FQGNSA. The CDR3 loop spans 13 amino acids. CDR3 protein: CASSLGQGRGYTF.

The V and J genes are TRBV7-9 and TRBJ1-5; TCRdb indicates TRBD1, and absent DNA this call remains unverified. This CDR3 region has 14 residues. Germline V lookup: CDR1 SEHNR, CDR2 FQNEAQ (reference sequence). This chain's CDR3 is CASSPAGRDQPQHF.